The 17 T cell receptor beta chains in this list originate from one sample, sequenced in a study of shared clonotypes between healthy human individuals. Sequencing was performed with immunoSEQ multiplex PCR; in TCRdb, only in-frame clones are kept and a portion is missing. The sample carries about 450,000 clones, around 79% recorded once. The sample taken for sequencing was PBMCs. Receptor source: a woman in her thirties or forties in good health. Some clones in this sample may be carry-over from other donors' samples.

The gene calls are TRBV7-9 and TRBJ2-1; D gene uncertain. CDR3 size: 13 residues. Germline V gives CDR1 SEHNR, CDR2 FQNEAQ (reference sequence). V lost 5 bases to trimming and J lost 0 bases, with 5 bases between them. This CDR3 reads CASSANSYNEQFF. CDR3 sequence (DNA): TGTGCCAGCAGCGCAAACTCCTACAATGAGCAGTTCTTC.

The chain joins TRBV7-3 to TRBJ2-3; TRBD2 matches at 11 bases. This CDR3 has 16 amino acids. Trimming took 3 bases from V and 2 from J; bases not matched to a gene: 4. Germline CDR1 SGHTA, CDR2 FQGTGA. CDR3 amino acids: CASSLTSGTHTDTQYF. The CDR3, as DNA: TGTGCCAGCAGCTTGACTAGCGGGACCCACACAGATACGCAGTATTTT.

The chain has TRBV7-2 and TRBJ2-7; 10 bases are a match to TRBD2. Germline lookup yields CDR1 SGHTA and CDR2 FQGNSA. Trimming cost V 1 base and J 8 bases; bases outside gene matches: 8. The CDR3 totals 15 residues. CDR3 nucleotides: TGTGCCAGCAGCTTAGATCTAGCGGGGGTTGATAAGCAGTACTTC. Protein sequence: CASSLDLAGVDKQYF.

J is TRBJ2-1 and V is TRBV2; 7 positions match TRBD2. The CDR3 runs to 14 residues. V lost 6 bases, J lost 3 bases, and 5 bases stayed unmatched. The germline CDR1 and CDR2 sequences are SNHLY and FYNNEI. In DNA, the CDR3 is TGTGCCAGCAGGCAGCGGGACGGCTACAATGAGCAGTTCTTC. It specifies CASRQRDGYNEQFF.

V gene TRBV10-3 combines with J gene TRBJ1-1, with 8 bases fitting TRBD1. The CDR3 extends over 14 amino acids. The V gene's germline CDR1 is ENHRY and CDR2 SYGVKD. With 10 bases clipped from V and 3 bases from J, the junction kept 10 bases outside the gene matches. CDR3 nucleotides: TGTGCCAGCAGGACAGGGAGGGGGGACACTGAAGCTTTCTTT. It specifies CASRTGRGDTEAFF.

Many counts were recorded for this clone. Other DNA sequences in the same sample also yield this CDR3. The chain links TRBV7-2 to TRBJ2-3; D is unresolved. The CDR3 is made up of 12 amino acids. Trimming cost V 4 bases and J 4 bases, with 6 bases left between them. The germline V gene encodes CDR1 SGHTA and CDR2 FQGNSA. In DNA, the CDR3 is TGTGCCAGCAGCTCGGCTTCAGATACGCAGTATTTT. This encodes CASSSASDTQYF.

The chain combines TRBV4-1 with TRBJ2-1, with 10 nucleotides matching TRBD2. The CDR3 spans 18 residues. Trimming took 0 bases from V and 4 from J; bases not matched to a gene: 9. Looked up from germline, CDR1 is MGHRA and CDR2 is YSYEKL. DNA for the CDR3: TGCGCCAGCAGCCAAGATGGGTCAACTAGCGGGACATACAATGAGCAGTTCTTC. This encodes CASSQDGSTSGTYNEQFF.

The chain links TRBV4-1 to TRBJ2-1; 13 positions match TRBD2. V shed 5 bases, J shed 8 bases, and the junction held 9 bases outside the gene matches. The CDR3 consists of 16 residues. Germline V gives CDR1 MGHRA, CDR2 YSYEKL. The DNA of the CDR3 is TGCGCCAGCAGCGCTTCCGGGACTAGCGGGAAGTATGAGCAGTTCTTC. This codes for CASSASGTSGKYEQFF.

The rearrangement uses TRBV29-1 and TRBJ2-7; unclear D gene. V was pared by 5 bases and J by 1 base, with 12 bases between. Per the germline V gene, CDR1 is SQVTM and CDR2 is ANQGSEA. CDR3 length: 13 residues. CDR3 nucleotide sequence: TGCAGCGTTTTCCAGCCTCCTTCCTACGAGCAGTACTTC. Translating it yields CSVFQPPSYEQYF.

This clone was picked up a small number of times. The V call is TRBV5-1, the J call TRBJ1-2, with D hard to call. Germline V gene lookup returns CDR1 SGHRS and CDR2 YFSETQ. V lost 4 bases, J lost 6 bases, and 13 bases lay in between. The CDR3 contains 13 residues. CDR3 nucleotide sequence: TGCGCCAGCAGCCAGGAACCAATGGATGGCTACACCTTC. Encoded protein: CASSQEPMDGYTF.

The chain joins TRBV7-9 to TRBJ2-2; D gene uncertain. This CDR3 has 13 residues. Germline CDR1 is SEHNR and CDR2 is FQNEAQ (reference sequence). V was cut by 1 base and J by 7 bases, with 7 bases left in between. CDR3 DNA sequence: TGTGCCAGCAGCTTAGGACTTGTCGGGGAGCTGTTTTTT. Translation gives CASSLGLVGELFF.

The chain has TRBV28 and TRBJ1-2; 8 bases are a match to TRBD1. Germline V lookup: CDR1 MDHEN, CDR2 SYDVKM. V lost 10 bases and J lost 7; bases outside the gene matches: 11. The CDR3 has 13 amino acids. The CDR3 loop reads CATGREQGGGYTF. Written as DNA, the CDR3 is TGTGCCACCGGCAGGGAACAGGGGGGTGGCTACACCTTC.

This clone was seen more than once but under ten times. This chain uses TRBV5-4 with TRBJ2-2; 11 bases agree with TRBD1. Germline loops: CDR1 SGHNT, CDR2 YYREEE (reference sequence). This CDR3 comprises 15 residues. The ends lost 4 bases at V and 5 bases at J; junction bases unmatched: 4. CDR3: CASSGQGAWTGELFF. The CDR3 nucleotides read TGTGCCAGCAGCGGACAGGGGGCTTGGACCGGGGAGCTGTTTTTT.

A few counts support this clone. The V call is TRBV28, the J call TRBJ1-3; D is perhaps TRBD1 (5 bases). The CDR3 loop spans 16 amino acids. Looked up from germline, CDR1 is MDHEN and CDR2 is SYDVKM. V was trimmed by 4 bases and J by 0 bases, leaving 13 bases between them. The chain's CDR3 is CASSSTGRISGNTIYF. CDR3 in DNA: TGTGCCAGCAGTTCGACGGGACGAATCTCTGGAAACACCATATATTTT.

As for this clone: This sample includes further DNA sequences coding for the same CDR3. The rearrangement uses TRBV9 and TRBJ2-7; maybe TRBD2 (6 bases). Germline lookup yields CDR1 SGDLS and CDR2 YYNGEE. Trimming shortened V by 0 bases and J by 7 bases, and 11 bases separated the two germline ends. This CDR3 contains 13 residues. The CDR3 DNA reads TGTGCCAGCAGCGTAGGAGGTGGGGGGGAGCAGTACTTC. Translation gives CASSVGGGGEQYF.

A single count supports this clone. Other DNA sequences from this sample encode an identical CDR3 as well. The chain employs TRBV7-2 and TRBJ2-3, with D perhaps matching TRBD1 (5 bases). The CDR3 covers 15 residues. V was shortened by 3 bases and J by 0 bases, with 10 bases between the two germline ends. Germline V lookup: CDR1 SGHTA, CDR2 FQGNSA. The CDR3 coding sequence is TGTGCCAGCAGCTTGGGGCGACTTAGCACAGATACGCAGTATTTT. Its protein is CASSLGRLSTDTQYF.

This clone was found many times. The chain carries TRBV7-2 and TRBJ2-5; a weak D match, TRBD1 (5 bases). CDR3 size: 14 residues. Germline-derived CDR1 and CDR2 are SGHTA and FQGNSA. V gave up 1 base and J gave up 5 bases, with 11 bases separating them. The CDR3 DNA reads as TGTGCCAGCAGCTTAGGGCAGGGATTGGAGACCCAGTACTTC. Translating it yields CASSLGQGLETQYF.